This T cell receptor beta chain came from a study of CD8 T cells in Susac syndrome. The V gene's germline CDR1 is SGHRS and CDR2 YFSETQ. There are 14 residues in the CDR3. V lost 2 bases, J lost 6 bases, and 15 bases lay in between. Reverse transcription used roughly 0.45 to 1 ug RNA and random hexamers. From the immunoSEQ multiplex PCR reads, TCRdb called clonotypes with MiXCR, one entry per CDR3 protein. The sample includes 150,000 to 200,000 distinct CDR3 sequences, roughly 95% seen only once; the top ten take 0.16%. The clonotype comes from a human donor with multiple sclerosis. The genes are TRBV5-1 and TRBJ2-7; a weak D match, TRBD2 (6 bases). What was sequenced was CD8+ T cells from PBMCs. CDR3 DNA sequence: TGCGCCAGCAGCTTTGATGGAGTCGGGAGCGAGCAGTACTTC. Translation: CASSFDGVGSEQYF.